The next 15 T cell receptor beta chains were all read from a single sample in a study of tumor and adjacent non-tumor tissue in lung cancer. The library came from three nested PCR rounds adapted from ARM-PCR protocols. Via MiXCR, TCRdb re-called the multiplex PCR reads, giving one row per CDR3 protein. The top ten hold 32% of the sample, which has 60,000 or so distinct CDR3 sequences, roughly 57% seen once. RNA was extracted from bulk tissue without any cell sorting. This non-tumor lung sample came from over 3 cm beyond the tumor edge. Sequences were obtained from distant non-tumor lung tissue. These receptors were taken from a man aged 65 to 79 with non-small cell lung cancer.

Points on this clonotype: Sequence at one end of the junction differs from germline and may be a read error. This rearrangement joins TRBV20-1 to TRBJ2-2; a possible D gene is TRBD2 (7 bases). Germline V CDR1 and CDR2: DFQATT, SNEGSKA (reference sequence). This CDR3 has 13 residues. CDR3: CNAPGGGPGELFF. CDR3 DNA: TGCAATGCTCCTGGGGGGGGGCCCGGGGAGCTGTTTTTT.

A remark on this clonotype: The junction and the germline gene differ at one end; a read error may be behind it. The gene calls are TRBV11-2 and TRBJ2-5, with 14 bases fitting TRBD2. The length of the CDR3 is 20 residues. Germline V gene data show CDR1 as SGHAT and CDR2 as FQNNGV. CDR3 sequence: CTNSPRLRRGTSGSRETQYF. The CDR3 DNA sequence: TGTACCAACAGCCCCCGCCTGAGGAGGGGGACTAGCGGGAGCCGAGAGACCCAGTATTTC. The whole variable domain, filled in from reference TRBV11-2 and TRBJ2-5, reads EAGVAQSPRYKIIEKRQSVAFWCNPISGHATLYWYQQILGQGPKLLIQFQNNGVVDDSQLPKDRFSAERLKGVDSTLKIQPAKLEDSAVYLCTNSPRLRRGTSGSRETQYFGPGTRLLVL.

The gene calls are TRBV20-1 and TRBJ2-4; D is undetermined. Germline V gene lookup returns CDR1 DFQATT and CDR2 SNEGSKA (reference sequence). The CDR3 covers 13 residues. CDR3 in amino acids: CNPRYSPGNIQYF. CDR3 bases: TGCAATCCCCGCTACTCTCCTGGGAACATTCAGTACTTC.

This clonotype showed up just a few times. The junction does not match germline at one end; this may be a read error. This chain connects TRBV20-1 to TRBJ2-1; TRBD1 is a possible D gene (6 bases). Germline loops: CDR1 DFQATT, CDR2 SNEGSKA (reference sequence). CDR3 length equals 15 residues. CDR3: CSARDRDEGTRELFF. The CDR3, as DNA: TGCAGTGCTAGAGACCGGGACGAGGGGACACGTGAGCTGTTCTTC.

Note on this clonotype: The junction and the germline gene differ at one end; a read error may be behind it. This chain uses TRBV11-2 with TRBJ2-3; TRBD1 might be the D (5 bases). Germline V lookup: CDR1 SGHAT, CDR2 FQNNGV. This CDR3 spans 15 amino acids. The CDR3 coding sequence is TGTGCCAACAGCTTAGGGGCAATGAACACAGATACGCAGTATTTT. This codes for CANSLGAMNTDTQYF.

In nucleotides, the CDR3 is TGCAGTGCTAGGGGACTAGCGGGACGCACGTCCTACAATGAGCAGTTCTTC. This translates into CSARGLAGRTSYNEQFF. The rearrangement uses TRBV20-1 and TRBJ2-1, with 13 bases aligning to TRBD2. With V trimmed by 3 bases and J by 1 base, 6 bases remained unmatched. This CDR3 comprises 17 residues. Germline V gives CDR1 DFQATT, CDR2 SNEGSKA (reference sequence).

As to this clonotype: Relative to the germline gene, one junction end is altered; a read error may explain this. The rearrangement uses TRBV6-5 and TRBJ2-2, with D tentatively TRBD1 or TRBD2 (5 bases each). The CDR3 runs 17 residues. CDR1 is MNHEY and CDR2 is SVGAGI in the germline V gene. Written as DNA, the CDR3 is TGTGCCAGCAGTCAGCCCGAAAGTAGGGGCATAGCCGGGGAGATGTTTTTT. Translating it yields CASSQPESRGIAGEMFF.

Worth noting for this clonotype: This could be a read error, since a much larger clone is one nucleotide away. CDR3 residues: CASSSGIRGEKLFF. In DNA, the CDR3 is TGCGCCAGCAGCTCGGGAATACGGGGTGAAAAACTGTTTTTT. This chain joins TRBV5-1 and TRBJ1-4; D remains ambiguous. CDR3 size: 14 residues. Between the trimmed V and J ends, which lost 3 bases and 7 bases, there was a span of 13 bases. Germline CDR1 reads SGHRS; CDR2 reads YFSETQ.

This clonotype was recorded many times. Written as DNA, the CDR3 is TGTGCCAGCAGTTTTTCGAGGGCTGAAGAGACCCAGTACTTC. Protein sequence: CASSFSRAEETQYF. The chain joins TRBV12-3 or TRBV12-4 to TRBJ2-5; D perhaps matches TRBD2 (5 bases). V was pared by 3 bases and J by 3 bases, with 11 bases between. CDR3 size: 14 residues.

The CDR3 spells CATSERDRGQRGELFF. The CDR3 nucleotides are TGTGCCACCAGTGAACGGGACAGGGGGCAGCGCGGGGAGCTGTTTTTT. This sequence joins TRBV24-1 and TRBJ2-2, with TRBD1 matching 12 bases. Germline CDR1 reads KGHDR; CDR2 reads SFDVKD. V lost 4 bases to trimming and J lost 7 bases; unmatched junction nucleotides: 6. The CDR3 is 16 amino acids.

The chain uses TRBV11-2 and TRBJ1-3; unclear D gene. This CDR3 spans 15 amino acids. Germline lookup yields CDR1 SGHAT and CDR2 FQNNGV. Trimming shortened V by 0 bases and J by 16 bases, and 22 bases separated the two germline ends. CDR3 region: CASSLERLSGNNMYF. CDR3 sequence (DNA): TGTGCCAGCAGCTTAGAACGGCTCTCTGGAAACAACATGTATTTT.

To note about this clonotype: Its ends do not fully match the called genes, so a read error is possible. The chain employs TRBV11-2 and TRBJ1-6, with unresolved D. CDR3 length: 14 amino acids. Germline V gene sequence: CDR1 SGHAT, CDR2 FQNNGV. The CDR3 reads CTSSQEVKDSPLHF. The CDR3 coding sequence is TGTACCAGCAGCCAAGAGGTCAAGGATTCACCCCTCCACTTT.

V is TRBV4-2 and J is TRBJ2-7; no firm D call. The CDR3 has 18 residues. V dropped 4 bases and J dropped 2 bases, with 24 bases sitting between them. Looked up from germline, CDR1 is LGHNA and CDR2 is YNFKEQ. The chain's CDR3 is CASSRESLSGPSPYEQYF. The CDR3 region has the DNA TGTGCCAGCAGCCGAGAAAGTCTGAGTGGGCCGAGCCCCTACGAGCAGTACTTC.

Worth noting for this clonotype: It is unclear where the CDR3 begins or ends on the DNA, so no DNA is shown, and the CDR3 is as TCRdb lists it. J is TRBJ2-2 and V is TRBV11-2; TRBD2 is taken as the D call from the table, unchecked against the DNA. Per germline, CDR1 SGHAT and CDR2 FQNNGV. The CDR3 region is 16 residues in length, termini included. The CDR3 is CASSLDRLASAVSCFF.

This sequence joins TRBV5-4 and TRBJ1-2; possibly TRBD1 for D (5 bases). The CDR3 length is 15 residues. V lost 1 base, J lost 4 bases, and 14 bases lay in between. In germline, CDR1 is SGHNT, CDR2 YYREEE (reference sequence). CDR3 in amino acids: CASSLPGQDLYGYTF. CDR3 coding DNA: TGTGCCAGCAGCTTGCCGGGGCAGGACCTCTATGGCTACACCTTC.